The T cell receptor (beta chain) under discussion was sequenced for a study of control samples from healthy donors and cancer patients. The CDR3 runs 15 residues. Trimming removed 2 bases from V and 6 bases from J; junction bases left unmatched: 8. Germline CDR1 is MGHRA and CDR2 is YSYEKL. Sequencing was performed with immunoSEQ multiplex PCR; in TCRdb, only in-frame clones are kept and a portion is missing. The sample lists about 190,000 clones, about 89% seen once, with about 2% in the top ten. The receptor was isolated from a man younger than 40 in good health. V is TRBV4-1 and J is TRBJ2-7; 9 bases fit TRBD1. The material sequenced was blood. DNA of the CDR3: TGCGCCAGCAGCCAAACGGGACAGGGTTATTTCGAGCAGTACTTC. Protein product: CASSQTGQGYFEQYF.